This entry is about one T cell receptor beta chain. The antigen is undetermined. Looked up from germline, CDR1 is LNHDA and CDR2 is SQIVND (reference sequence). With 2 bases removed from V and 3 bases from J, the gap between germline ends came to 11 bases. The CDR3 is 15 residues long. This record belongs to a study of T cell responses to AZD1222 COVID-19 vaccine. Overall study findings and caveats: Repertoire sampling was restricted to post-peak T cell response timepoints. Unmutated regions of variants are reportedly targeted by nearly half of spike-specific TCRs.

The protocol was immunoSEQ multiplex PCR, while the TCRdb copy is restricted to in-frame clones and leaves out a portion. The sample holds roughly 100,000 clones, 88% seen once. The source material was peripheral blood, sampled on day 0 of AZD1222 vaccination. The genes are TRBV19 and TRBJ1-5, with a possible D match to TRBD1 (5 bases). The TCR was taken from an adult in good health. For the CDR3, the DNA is TGTGCCAGTAGTATAAAGCGACAGAACAATCAGCCCCAGCATTTT. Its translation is CASSIKRQNNQPQHF.